The entry that follows covers one T cell receptor (beta chain) sequence. The antigen remains unidentified. In germline, CDR1 is WSHSY, CDR2 SAAADI. Trimming pared 3 bases from V and 1 base from J, leaving 7 bases between. This CDR3 region has 14 residues. Only in-frame clones appear in the TCRdb table, and some are missing; sequencing was by immunoSEQ multiplex PCR. The sample includes tens of thousands of clones, around 86% of them seen just once. This sample was included in a study of radiation and T cells in renal cell carcinoma. Notes on the study in general: Pretreatment tumor biopsies were lacking, so baseline clonotypes are unknown. Top tumor clonotypes rose in blood 2 weeks post-radiation, then contracted.

Time point denoted: blood 2 weeks post-SBRT. Treatment reported: 15 Gy SBRT to primary tumor, nephrectomy 4 weeks later. Radiation-treated patients gave blood at baseline, week 2 and week 4. The patient's renal cell carcinoma had clear cell pathology. The sequence derives from a woman in her 50s with renal cell carcinoma. This chain connects TRBV10-2 to TRBJ1-5; D unclear. The specimen comprised blood, sampled from a patient whose treatment included radiotherapy and nephrectomy. The CDR3 nucleotides read TGCGCCAGCAGTGAACGGAAAAGCAATCAGCCCCAGCATTTT. This sequence encodes CASSERKSNQPQHF.